Following are 27 T cell receptor beta chains from one sample sequenced in a study of cytomegalovirus exposure and HLA in healthy donors. 60 Vbeta and 13 Jbeta primers were used in PCR. Data came from immunoSEQ multiplex PCR; TCRdb stores just in-frame clones and leaves some out. The sample features around 100,000 clones, with 6.8% in its top ten. The sample consisted of PBMCs. Receptors originate from a man aged 40-55 years in good health and CMV-seropositive.

The chain employs TRBV10-1 and TRBJ1-1, with unresolved D. The V gene's germline CDR1 is WNHNN and CDR2 SYGVQD (reference sequence). V was clipped by 2 bases and J by 1 base, with 8 bases between them. This CDR3 region has 14 residues. This CDR3 reads CASSEGSANTEAFF. For the CDR3, the DNA is TGCGCCAGCAGTGAGGGGAGCGCGAACACTGAAGCTTTCTTT.

The chain joins TRBV5-1 to TRBJ2-2, with a tentative D call TRBD1 (6 bases). CDR3 size: 13 residues. The V and J ends lost 8 bases and 5 bases respectively, with 13 bases between them. Germline V gene data show CDR1 as SGHRS and CDR2 as YFSETQ. DNA for the CDR3: TGCGCCAGTCAAGAACAGGGAACCGGGGAGCTGTTTTTT. Its protein is CASQEQGTGELFF.

CDR3 region: CASSLDSLAGKQYF. DNA of the CDR3: TGTGCCAGCAGCTTAGACAGCCTAGCGGGAAAGCAGTACTTC. The chain uses TRBV7-2 and TRBJ2-7; 9 bases agree with TRBD2. Germline loops: CDR1 SGHTA, CDR2 FQGNSA. V shed 1 base, J shed 8 bases, and the junction held 6 bases outside the gene matches. CDR3 size: 14 residues.

The chain couples TRBV30 to TRBJ2-3; 7 bases match TRBD2. J lost 3 bases, V lost 7 bases, and 22 bases had no gene match. The CDR3 has 18 amino acids. Germline V CDR1 and CDR2: GTSNPN, SVGIG (reference sequence). The CDR3 DNA follows: TGTGCCTCTACGCCGCCGAGGTTAGGGGCGGGAGTAACAGATACGCAGTATTTT. This codes for CASTPPRLGAGVTDTQYF.

The chain uses TRBV6-5 and TRBJ1-1; no clear D gene. This CDR3 spans 13 amino acids. Trimming shortened V by 4 bases and J by 7 bases, and 13 bases separated the two germline ends. Looked up from germline, CDR1 is MNHEY and CDR2 is SVGAGI. CDR3 DNA sequence: TGTGCCAGCAGTTCCACCCTCGTCAGTGAAGCTTTCTTT. Translating it yields CASSSTLVSEAFF.

The chain joins TRBV7-9 to TRBJ2-7; 12 nucleotides align to TRBD2. There are 14 residues in the CDR3. Looked up from germline, CDR1 is SEHNR and CDR2 is FQNEAQ (reference sequence). The J segment lost 5 bases and the V segment lost 5 bases, leaving 4 bases of the junction unmatched. CDR3 coding DNA: TGTGCCAGCAGCCCTAGCGGGAGGGCCCACGAGCAGTACTTC. Encoded protein: CASSPSGRAHEQYF. Using reference TRBV7-9 and TRBJ2-7 for the parts outside the CDR3, the full variable domain is DTGVSQNPRHKITKRGQNVTFRCDPISEHNRLYWYRQTLGQGPEFLTYFQNEAQLEKSRLLSDRFSAERPKGSFSTLEIQRTEQGDSAMYLCASSPSGRAHEQYFGPGTRLTVT.

This chain uses TRBV2 with TRBJ1-5; tentative D call: TRBD1 (6 bases). The germline CDR1 and CDR2 sequences are SNHLY and FYNNEI. V lost 6 bases to trimming and J lost 3 bases, with 15 bases between them. The CDR3 runs 15 residues. The CDR3 loop is CASRYTGGANQPQHF. The CDR3 DNA follows: TGTGCCAGCAGATATACGGGGGGCGCCAATCAGCCCCAGCATTTT.

The chain recombines TRBV11-2 with TRBJ2-5; D perhaps matches TRBD2 (5 bases). TRBJ2-7 explains the end of the DNA better; the J call may be wrong. CDR1 is SGHAT and CDR2 is FQNNGV in the germline V gene. The CDR3 runs to 15 residues. In nucleotides, the CDR3 is TGTGCCAGCAGCTTCGAGGGAGTACCCCCCTACGAGCAGTACTTC. This sequence encodes CASSFEGVPPYEQYF.

The chain has TRBV9 and TRBJ1-2, with D perhaps TRBD1 (5 bases). From germline, CDR1 is SGDLS and CDR2 YYNGEE. Trimming removed 0 bases at V and 2 bases at J, with 11 bases between. This CDR3 spans 15 amino acids. The CDR3 bases are TGTGCCAGCAGCGTAGGCCAGGGATTAAACTATGGCTACACCTTC. It translates to CASSVGQGLNYGYTF.

The chain recombines TRBV28 with TRBJ2-2; a possible D gene is TRBD1 (6 bases). Germline V lookup: CDR1 MDHEN, CDR2 SYDVKM. V was shortened by 5 bases and J by 0 bases, with 13 bases between the two germline ends. The CDR3 covers 16 residues. The chain's CDR3 is CASSRYRAPNTGELFF. Here the CDR3 DNA reads TGTGCCAGCAGTCGTTACAGGGCTCCGAACACCGGGGAGCTGTTTTTT.

The rearrangement uses TRBV7-8 and TRBJ2-7; 8 nucleotides agree with TRBD2. Trimming at V came to 5 bases and at J to 0 bases, leaving 6 bases not matched to a gene. The CDR3 has 15 residues. Per the germline V gene, CDR1 is SGHVS and CDR2 is FQNEAQ. CDR3 residues: CASSTRAGVSYEQYF. Here the CDR3 DNA reads TGTGCCAGCAGCACCCGAGCGGGAGTCTCCTACGAGCAGTACTTC.

The chain joins TRBV5-1 to TRBJ1-1, with 8 bases identical to TRBD1. Germline V CDR1 and CDR2: SGHRS, YFSETQ. Unmatched junction bases numbered 4, after V lost 4 bases and J lost 8 bases. The CDR3 is 12 amino acids. The CDR3 protein is CASSPDRGEAFF. DNA of the CDR3: TGCGCCAGCAGCCCTGACAGGGGCGAAGCTTTCTTT. Complete variable domain (other parts from reference TRBV5-1 and TRBJ1-1): KAGVTQTPRYLIKTRGQQVTLSCSPISGHRSVSWYQQTPGQGLQFLFEYFSETQRNKGNFPGRFSGRQFSNSRSEMNVSTLELGDSALYLCASSPDRGEAFFGQGTRLTVV.

The V gene is TRBV5-4, the J gene TRBJ1-3; 7 positions match TRBD1. V trimming: 0 bases; J trimming: 1 base; junction bases outside the gene matches: 7. Germline V gene data show CDR1 as SGHNT and CDR2 as YYREEE (reference sequence). The CDR3 spans 17 residues. CDR3: CASSLGGVRGSGNTIYF. In nucleotides, the CDR3 is TGTGCCAGCAGCTTGGGGGGCGTCAGGGGGTCTGGAAACACCATATATTTT. The full variable domain, its missing parts supplied by reference TRBV5-4 and TRBJ1-3, is ETGVTQSPTHLIKTRGQQVTLRCSSQSGHNTVSWYQQALGQGPQFIFQYYREEENGRGNFPPRFSGLQFPNYSSELNVNALELDDSALYLCASSLGGVRGSGNTIYFGEGSWLTVV.

The V and J genes are TRBV28 and TRBJ1-3, with 9 bases lining up with TRBD1. The CDR3 consists of 16 residues. Germline CDR1 MDHEN, CDR2 SYDVKM. J lost 0 bases, V lost 5 bases, and 5 bases had no gene match. The CDR3 DNA is TGTGCCAGCAGTCGAGGGGACAGGGCCTCTGGAAACACCATATATTTT. This sequence encodes CASSRGDRASGNTIYF.

The chain joins TRBV27 to TRBJ1-3, with 8 bases that match TRBD1. V shed 7 bases and J 2 bases; nucleotides not matched to a gene: 4. CDR3 size: 14 residues. Germline lookup yields CDR1 MNHEY and CDR2 SMNVEV (reference sequence). CDR3 bases: TGTGCCAGCAAACAGGGGGTCCCTGGAAACACCATATATTTT. It specifies CASKQGVPGNTIYF.

The chain couples TRBV28 to TRBJ2-7, with 7 bases fitting TRBD1. The CDR3 totals 14 residues. V gave up 5 bases and J gave up 6 bases; unmatched junction bases: 10. Germline lookup yields CDR1 MDHEN and CDR2 SYDVKM. The CDR3 DNA follows: TGTGCCAGCAGTCACCCGTTGACAGGGTTCGAGCAGTACTTC. Translation gives CASSHPLTGFEQYF. Based on the CDR3 plus reference TRBV28 and TRBJ2-7, the full variable domain is DVKVTQSSRYLVKRTGEKVFLECVQDMDHENMFWYRQDPGLGLRLIYFSYDVKMKEKGDIPEGYSVSREKKERFSLILESASTNQTSMYLCASSHPLTGFEQYFGPGTRLTVT.

The rearrangement uses TRBV7-6 and TRBJ2-3; 11 bases fit TRBD2. Per the germline V gene, CDR1 is SGHVS and CDR2 is FNYEAQ. V shed 2 bases and J 4 bases; nucleotides not matched to a gene: 2. The CDR3 loop spans 15 amino acids. CDR3: CASSLLAGGSDTQYF. In nucleotides, the CDR3 is TGTGCCAGCAGCTTACTAGCGGGAGGTTCAGATACGCAGTATTTT.

The V and J genes are TRBV5-1 and TRBJ2-3; 10 bases agree with TRBD2. V dropped 3 bases and J dropped 3; count of bases not matched to a gene: 10. Per the germline V gene, CDR1 is SGHRS and CDR2 is YFSETQ. CDR3 length: 17 residues. CDR3 DNA: TGCGCCAGCAGCTCTAGCGGGAGTATTGTCTTTACAGATACGCAGTATTTT. Translated: CASSSSGSIVFTDTQYF.

J is TRBJ1-2 and V is TRBV5-1, with 11 bases that match TRBD1. Germline V lookup: CDR1 SGHRS, CDR2 YFSETQ. This CDR3 spans 16 amino acids. The V segment lost 0 bases and the J segment 7 bases; nucleotides outside the gene matches: 8. The CDR3 loop reads CASSLAYGQGAGGYTF. CDR3 bases: TGCGCCAGCAGCTTGGCCTACGGACAGGGGGCCGGTGGCTACACCTTC.

The chain uses TRBV9 and TRBJ2-1, with 7 bases aligning to TRBD1. V was pared by 0 bases and J by 8 bases, with 8 bases of the junction left unmatched. The CDR3 extends over 15 amino acids. Looked up from germline, CDR1 is SGDLS and CDR2 is YYNGEE. CDR3 protein: CASSVGAGGVDEQFF. As DNA, the CDR3 is TGTGCCAGCAGCGTAGGTGCAGGGGGTGTCGATGAGCAGTTCTTC.

The chain joins TRBV6-1 to TRBJ2-1; possibly TRBD1 for D (5 bases). Germline CDR1 MNHNS, CDR2 SASEGT. Trimming left V 7 bases short and J 10 bases short, with 17 bases between. The CDR3 covers 13 residues. CDR3 nucleotides: TGTGCCAGCACCCGGATAGGGGAATACGAGCAGTTCTTC. Translated: CASTRIGEYEQFF.

The rearrangement joins TRBV5-1 to TRBJ2-2, with 10 bases aligning to TRBD1. Germline V gene data show CDR1 as SGHRS and CDR2 as YFSETQ. This CDR3 spans 17 amino acids. Trimming cost V 2 bases and J 6 bases; bases outside gene matches: 10. The CDR3 spells CASSFRPGTGESGELFF. CDR3 sequence (DNA): TGCGCCAGCAGCTTCCGACCCGGGACAGGGGAGTCCGGGGAGCTGTTTTTT.

This chain links TRBV6-1 with TRBJ1-1, with 7 bases matching TRBD1. The CDR3 extends over 13 amino acids. Germline-derived CDR1 and CDR2 are MNHNS and SASEGT. V was pared by 8 bases and J by 5 bases, with 8 bases of the junction left unmatched. CDR3 sequence reads: CASRDRRLTEAFF. CDR3 nucleotide sequence: TGTGCCAGCCGGGACAGAAGATTGACTGAAGCTTTCTTT.

The rearrangement uses TRBV29-1 and TRBJ1-4; TRBD1 matches at 7 bases. Germline V gene data show CDR1 as SQVTM and CDR2 as ANQGSEA. The J segment lost 10 bases and the V segment lost 4 bases, leaving 9 bases of the junction unmatched. The CDR3 length is 13 residues. In DNA form, the CDR3 reads TGCAGCGTTGCCGGGACAGATGAGGGAAAACTGTTTTTT. Protein sequence: CSVAGTDEGKLFF.

The rearrangement links TRBV7-9 to TRBJ2-3; 7 bases line up with TRBD1. This CDR3 is built from 16 residues. V lost 4 bases to trimming and J lost 1 base; unmatched junction nucleotides: 8. Germline V gene data show CDR1 as SEHNR and CDR2 as FQNEAQ (reference sequence). The CDR3 nucleotides read TGTGCCAGCAGCTCAGAGGGGGCGTGGGGCACAGATACGCAGTATTTT. This encodes CASSSEGAWGTDTQYF.

The CDR3 nucleotides are TGTGCCAGCAGCTTTTTTGCTACCTACGAGCAGTACTTC. Protein product: CASSFFATYEQYF. The chain joins TRBV7-9 to TRBJ2-7; D is unclear. The germline V gene has CDR1 SEHNR and CDR2 FQNEAQ (reference sequence). This CDR3 is 13 amino acids long. The germline V and J ends were trimmed by 3 bases and 2 bases, with 8 bases remaining between them.

This rearrangement joins TRBV6-1 to TRBJ2-7; tentatively, D is TRBD1 (6 bases). Trimming left V 1 base short and J 4 bases short, with 14 bases between. The CDR3 is 15 residues long. Germline V lookup: CDR1 MNHNS, CDR2 SASEGT. CDR3 loop: CASSEGGRPAYEQYF. Written as DNA, the CDR3 is TGTGCCAGCAGTGAAGGGGGGCGACCCGCTTACGAGCAGTACTTC.